This TCR beta chain appears in the sequencing data of a study of blood T cell repertoires in COVID-19. Study-level background: The United States, Italy and Spain provided the acute and convalescent COVID-19 samples.

As originally analysed: Amplifying reference gene primers gave estimates of nucleated cell counts. Generated by immunoSEQ multiplex PCR, the TCRdb table keeps only in-frame clones and is missing some. That table is the source of V, J and clone size, and D and trimming were worked out from the DNA. The data hold about 280,000 clones, with almost 85% observed a single time. The V gene end was trimmed by 8 bases and the J gene end by 3 bases; junction bases not matched to a gene: 7. The germline gives CDR1 MNHNY, CDR2 SVGAGI (reference sequence). The CDR3 is 14 residues long. Source material: peripheral blood. This TCR was recovered from a man in his fifties with active or convalescent COVID-19. V gene TRBV6-6 combines with J gene TRBJ2-4; 7 bases fit TRBD1. CDR3 sequence: CASGETGDKNIQYF. As DNA, the CDR3 is TGTGCCAGCGGCGAAACAGGGGACAAAAACATTCAGTACTTC.